A selection of T cell receptor beta chains follows, all from one sample in a study of blood T cell repertoires in COVID-19. Using immunoSEQ multiplex PCR, the repertoire was profiled, and TCRdb retains in-frame clones only, with some absent. The repertoire holds roughly 68,000 clones, with approximately 86% as singletons. Sequenced material: peripheral blood. These receptors were taken from a man aged 50 to 59 with acute or convalescent COVID-19. CDR3s include the opening cysteine and the closing phenylalanine or tryptophan. The order of the fields is J gene, V gene, clone size, CDR3 length, D gene, CDR3 DNA, CDR3 protein. The D gene is left open where the match is weak. Some rows mark clone size as missing; the rest say once, few, many or name a class of expanded clone.

>TRBJ1-5|TRBV7-8|-|16|TRBD1
TGTGCCAGCAGCTTAGGAGGGACAGTAAGCAATCAGCCCCAGCATTTT
CASSLGGTVSNQPQHF
>TRBJ2-6|TRBV18|-|17|-
TGTGCCAGCTCAACCCGGGTCCTCTCATCTGGGGCCAACGTCCTGACTTTC
CASSTRVLSSGANVLTF
>TRBJ1-3|TRBV7-9|medium-sized|17|TRBD1
TGTGCCAGCAGCTTCCCCCGGGACAGAAGCTCTGGAAACACCATATATTTT
CASSFPRDRSSGNTIYF
>TRBJ1-1|TRBV27|-|16|TRBD1
TGTGCCAGCAGTTTACTCCCGGGACAGGGGGCCCCTGAAGCTTTCTTT
CASSLLPGQGAPEAFF
>TRBJ1-2|TRBV5-1|-|14|-
TGCGCCAGCAGCTTGCAGGGGCAGGACTATGGCTACACCTTC
CASSLQGQDYGYTF
>TRBJ1-2|TRBV5-6|-|18|TRBD1
TGTGCCAGCAGTCCGGGACAGGTTATTTTCACAGGGGACTATGGCTACACCTTC
CASSPGQVIFTGDYGYTF
>TRBJ2-2|TRBV6-5|-|14|TRBD1
TGTGCCACCCATCGGACAGGTGAACCCGGGGAGCTGTTTTTT
CATHRTGEPGELFF
>TRBJ2-2|TRBV27|-|15|-
TGTGCCAGCAGTCCACGGACAGTAAACACCGGGGAGCTGTTTTTT
CASSPRTVNTGELFF
>TRBJ1-5|TRBV25-1|-|15|-
TGTGCCAGCAGTGACTCAAAGCGGGGCAATCAGCCCCAGCATTTT
CASSDSKRGNQPQHF
>TRBJ1-1|TRBV5-6|-|14|-
TGTGCCAGCAGCTTGGTAGGGGGACCGGCTGAAGCTTTCTTT
CASSLVGGPAEAFF
>TRBJ2-7|TRBV10-2|-|11|-
TGCGCCAGCAGTGAAGCATACGAGCAGTACTTC
CASSEAYEQYF
>TRBJ2-3|TRBV29-1|-|14|TRBD2
TGCAGCGTGGATAGCGGGGGGGTCACAGATACGCAGTATTTT
CSVDSGGVTDTQYF
>TRBJ2-1|TRBV7-2|-|14|-
TGTGCCAGCCCGCGGGACGCAGACAACAATGAGCAGTTCTTC
CASPRDADNNEQFF
>TRBJ1-2|TRBV21-1|-|16|-
TGTGCCAGCAGCGTCAACGATGACAGGGGGAACTATGGCTACACCTTC
CASSVNDDRGNYGYTF
>TRBJ1-5|TRBV19|-|14|-
TGTGCCAGTAGTATAGGACAATCATGGCAGCCCCAGCATTTT
CASSIGQSWQPQHF
>TRBJ2-3|TRBV4-1|-|16|TRBD2
TGCGCCAGCAGCCAAGGATGGCGGGGGAGCACAGATACGCAGTATTTT
CASSQGWRGSTDTQYF
>TRBJ1-2|TRBV29-1|-|14|TRBD1
TGCAGCGTGAGCGGACAGGGGGGGAACTATGGCTACACCTTC
CSVSGQGGNYGYTF
>TRBJ1-4|TRBV6-5|-|13|-
TGTGCCACCCTTGACAGGCTTAATGAAAAACTGTTTTTT
CATLDRLNEKLFF
>TRBJ2-7|TRBV10-3|-|16|TRBD1
TGTGCCATCAGTGACAAAACAGGGGGCGCGGCCTACGAGCAGTACTTC
CAISDKTGGAAYEQYF
>TRBJ2-2|TRBV9|once|14|-
TGTGCCAGCAGCGCGGGACTCCCGACGGGGGAGCTGTTTTTT
CASSAGLPTGELFF
>TRBJ2-5|TRBV5-1|once|13|TRBD2
TGCGCCAGCAGCCCGGGGGGCCAAGAGACCCAGTACTTC
CASSPGGQETQYF
>TRBJ2-6|TRBV6-1|-|16|-
TGTGCCAGCAGTGAAGGCAGGGGTTCTGGGGCCAACGTCCTGACTTTC
CASSEGRGSGANVLTF
>TRBJ1-1|TRBV5-1|-|12|TRBD1
TGCGCCAGCAGGGCAGGGGGCACTGAAGCTTTCTTT
CASRAGGTEAFF
>TRBJ2-5|TRBV5-6|-|14|-
TGTGCCAGCAGCTTGGATTTTCCGAGGGCGACCCAGTACTTC
CASSLDFPRATQYF
>TRBJ1-2|TRBV19|-|14|-
TGTGCCAGTAGTACCGCCGGAGGGGACTATGGCTACACCTTC
CASSTAGGDYGYTF
>TRBJ2-7|TRBV10-2|-|11|-
TGCGCCAGCAGCGACAGCTACGAGCAGTACTTC
CASSDSYEQYF
>TRBJ2-3|TRBV6-6|-|14|-
TGTGCCAGCAGGATTGACACCAGCACAGATACGCAGTATTTT
CASRIDTSTDTQYF
>TRBJ2-7|TRBV4-2|-|16|TRBD2
TGTGCCAGCAGCCAAGTCCAGCGGGGCTATGTGTACGAGCAGTACTTC
CASSQVQRGYVYEQYF
>TRBJ1-1|TRBV6-5|-|14|TRBD1
TGTGCCAGCAGTTTCGCGACAGGGAAGACTGAAGCTTTCTTT
CASSFATGKTEAFF
>TRBJ2-3|TRBV6-5|-|15|-
TGTGCCAGCAGTTACCTTAGCGGTCGCACAGATACGCAGTATTTT
CASSYLSGRTDTQYF
>TRBJ2-2|TRBV10-1|-|15|TRBD1
TGCGCCAGCAGTCTAACAGGGGGCAACACCGGGGAGCTGTTTTTT
CASSLTGGNTGELFF
>TRBJ1-4|TRBV25-1|-|14|-
TGTGCCAGCAGTGACCCGGGGTCTAATGAAAAACTGTTTTTT
CASSDPGSNEKLFF
>TRBJ2-7|TRBV3-1/TRBV3-2|-|11|-
TGTGCCAGCAGAGGAGCATACGAGCAGTACTTC
CASRGAYEQYF
>TRBJ1-5|TRBV18|-|14|-
TGTGCCAGCTCGTACACAGGGTATGATCAGCCCCAGCATTTT
CASSYTGYDQPQHF
>TRBJ2-5|TRBV15|-|16|-
TGTGCCACCAGCAGAGTTAGGGGGATAAGCCAAGAGACCCAGTACTTC
CATSRVRGISQETQYF
>TRBJ1-4|TRBV27|-|14|-
TGTGCCAGCAGTTTCGGGGGGCCGAGTGAAAAACTGTTTTTT
CASSFGGPSEKLFF
>TRBJ1-1|TRBV30|-|12|-
TGTGCCAGGGGGATTGTGGACACTGAAGCTTTCTTT
CARGIVDTEAFF
>TRBJ2-5|TRBV3-1/TRBV3-2|-|15|TRBD2
TGTGCCAGCAGGAAGGGACTAGCGGGTTGGGAGACCCAGTACTTC
CASRKGLAGWETQYF
>TRBJ1-1|TRBV2|-|15|TRBD1
TGTGCCAGCAGTGTTTGGTGGCAGGGGGCTAGTGAAGCTTTCTTT
CASSVWWQGASEAFF
>TRBJ1-3|TRBV5-6|-|14|-
TGTGCCAGCAGCTTGGGAGGTCAGGGAAACACCATATATTTT
CASSLGGQGNTIYF
>TRBJ2-3|TRBV11-2|-|16|-
TGTGCCAGCAGCTTAGGGGGCCAACCCAGCACAGATACGCAGTATTTT
CASSLGGQPSTDTQYF
>TRBJ1-2|TRBV19|-|13|-
TGTGCCAGTAGGAGCAAAACAGGGTATGGCTACACCTTC
CASRSKTGYGYTF